This T cell receptor beta chain is drawn from a study of T cell clonality in common variable immunodeficiency. Caucasian heritage predominated among both patients and controls. TCRdb's copy holds only in-frame clones and misses some; the assay was immunoSEQ multiplex PCR. This sample includes roughly 58,000 clones with no singletons; its ten biggest clones take up 0.83%. This CDR3 has 15 residues. With V trimmed by 1 base and J by 7 bases, 6 bases remained unmatched. CDR1 is SGHVS and CDR2 is FNYEAQ in the germline V gene. This clone was seen many times. The read comes to an end 3 residues before the CDR3 does, leaving the germline J gene to fill in the end.

Input material: peripheral blood mononuclear cells. V and J are TRBV7-6 and TRBJ2-5; 10 bases are shared with TRBD2. This clonotype was obtained from a person aged 18 to 70 in good health. CDR3 loop: CASSLGTSGVSTQYF. The sequenced part of the CDR3 DNA is TGTGCCAGCAGCTTAGGGACTAGCGGCGTTTCGACC.